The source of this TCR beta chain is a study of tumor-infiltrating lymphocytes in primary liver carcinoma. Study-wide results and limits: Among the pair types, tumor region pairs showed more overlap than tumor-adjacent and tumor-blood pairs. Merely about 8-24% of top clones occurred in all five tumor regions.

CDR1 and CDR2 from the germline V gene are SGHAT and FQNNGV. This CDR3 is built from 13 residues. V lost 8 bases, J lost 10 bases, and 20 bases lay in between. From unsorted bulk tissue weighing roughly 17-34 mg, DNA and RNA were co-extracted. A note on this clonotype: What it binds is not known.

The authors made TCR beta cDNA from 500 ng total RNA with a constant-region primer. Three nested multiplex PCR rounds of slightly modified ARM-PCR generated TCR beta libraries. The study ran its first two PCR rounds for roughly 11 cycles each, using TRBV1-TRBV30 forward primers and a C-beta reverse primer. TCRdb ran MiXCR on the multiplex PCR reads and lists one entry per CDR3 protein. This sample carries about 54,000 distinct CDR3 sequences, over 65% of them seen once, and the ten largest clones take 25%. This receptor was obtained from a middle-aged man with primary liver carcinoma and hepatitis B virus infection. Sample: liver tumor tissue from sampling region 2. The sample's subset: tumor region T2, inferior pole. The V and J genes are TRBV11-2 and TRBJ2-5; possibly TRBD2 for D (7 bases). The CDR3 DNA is TGTGCCAGCGAGGGGGAGGGACCAAGAGACCAGTACTTC. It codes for CASEGEGPRDQYF.